Only a few counts were recorded for the clone carrying this TCR beta chain. Its antigen is unknown. The data stem from a study of T cells after yellow fever vaccination. Study-level background: Any fraction with a low cell number was prepared using SMART-Seq v4 Ultra Low Input.

Study findings and constraints: Boosting was followed by the reappearance of most primary-vaccination clones (roughly 96% CD4, around 90% CD8). The secondary T-cell response peaked on day 5, not day 15, but was weaker. Highly abundant clonotypes carried over from the bulk population could end up in FACS-sorted repertoires as contaminants.

MiXCR was run by TCRdb on the 5' RACE reads, yielding one entry per CDR3 protein. The sample shows over 300,000 distinct CDR3 sequences, approximately 4% of them seen only once. This specimen was PBMCs, taken 5 days after the yellow fever booster vaccination. This sequence was found in a man aged 18 to 35 who received the YFV17D yellow fever vaccine.

DNA for the CDR3: TGTGCCAGCACCTGGGTGGACAGGAACACTGAAGCTTTCTTT. Amino acid sequence: CASTWVDRNTEAFF. The chain is built from TRBV5-6 and TRBJ1-1, with D perhaps TRBD1 (6 bases). Germline loops: CDR1 SGHDT, CDR2 YYEEEE. The V and J ends lost 6 bases and 1 base respectively, with 13 bases between them. The CDR3 has 14 amino acids.